This T cell receptor beta chain was sequenced in a study of human thymus T cells. Findings and limits, study-wide: Thymic and blood repertoires showed apparently biased V and J gene usage.

The CDR3 sequence is 16 residues long. Germline CDR1 and CDR2: SGHRS and YFSETQ. V was shortened by 0 bases and J by 2 bases, with 15 bases between the two germline ends. Turning to this clone: Antigen unknown.

The repertoire was sequenced with immunoSEQ multiplex PCR; TCRdb's copy has only in-frame clones and lacks some. The sample lists tens of thousands of clones, 85% to 95% occurring once. The material sequenced was blood. The gene calls are TRBV5-1 and TRBJ2-7; D is perhaps TRBD1 (6 bases). The receptor was derived from a boy younger than two with a congenital heart defect but otherwise immunologically healthy. This chain's CDR3 is CASSLAYGWGPYEQYF. As DNA, the CDR3 is TGCGCCAGCAGCTTGGCCTACGGGTGGGGGCCCTACGAGCAGTACTTC.